These 4 T cell receptor beta chains were all obtained from the same sample, sequenced in a study of blood T cell repertoires in COVID-19. Libraries were prepared by immunoSEQ multiplex PCR; TCRdb keeps only in-frame clonotypes and omits some of them. The table includes around 170,000 clones, 90% to 95% detected once. Sequencing was carried out using peripheral blood. The source is a man aged 45 to 65 with acute or convalescent COVID-19.

The chain combines TRBV5-1 with TRBJ2-6, with 7 positions matching TRBD1. The germline CDR1 and CDR2 sequences are SGHRS and YFSETQ. V dropped 4 bases and J dropped 2; count of bases not matched to a gene: 6. This CDR3 is built from 16 residues. CDR3 in DNA: TGCGCCAGCAGCACGGGACAGAACGCTGGGGCCAACGTCCTGACTTTC. This gives the protein CASSTGQNAGANVLTF.

The chain carries TRBV28 and TRBJ2-5; D might be TRBD1 (5 bases). The V and J ends lost 5 bases and 5 bases respectively, with 24 bases between them. Germline CDR1 MDHEN, CDR2 SYDVKM. The CDR3 loop spans 17 amino acids. The CDR3 coding sequence is TGTGCCAGCAGTCCATCCCGGAGCCTATCCAAGGGGGAGACCCAGTACTTC. Protein product: CASSPSRSLSKGETQYF. The whole variable domain, filled in from reference TRBV28 and TRBJ2-5, reads DVKVTQSSRYLVKRTGEKVFLECVQDMDHENMFWYRQDPGLGLRLIYFSYDVKMKEKGDIPEGYSVSREKKERFSLILESASTNQTSMYLCASSPSRSLSKGETQYFGPGTRLLVL.

The chain links TRBV7-8 to TRBJ2-2; 10 bases are shared with TRBD2. The CDR3 runs to 15 residues. Trimming removed 4 bases from V and 8 bases from J; junction bases left unmatched: 7. Germline values: CDR1 SGHVS, CDR2 FQNEAQ. For the CDR3, the DNA is TGTGCCAGCAGCTCACCCCTAGCGGGAGCTGGGGAGCTGTTTTTT. Its translation is CASSSPLAGAGELFF. The variable domain in full, completed from reference TRBV7-8 and TRBJ2-2, reads GAGVSQSPRYKVAKRGQDVALRCDPISGHVSLFWYQQALGQGPEFLTYFQNEAQLDKSGLPSDRFFAERPEGSVSTLKIQRTQQEDSAVYLCASSSPLAGAGELFFGEGSRLTVL.

The chain uses TRBV4-3 and TRBJ2-2; TRBD2 matches 7 bases. The germline gives CDR1 LGHNA, CDR2 YSLEER. CDR3 size: 15 residues. V shed 4 bases, J shed 0 bases, and the junction held 2 bases outside the gene matches. CDR3 sequence (DNA): TGCGCCAGCAGCCCGAGCGGGGCGAACACCGGGGAGCTGTTTTTT. It translates to CASSPSGANTGELFF.